Listed below are T cell receptor beta chains from one sample, sequenced in a study of blood T cell repertoires in COVID-19. Repertoires were generated with immunoSEQ multiplex PCR, while TCRdb's copy carries only in-frame clones and drops some. The sample includes more than 400,000 clones, 87% of them seen just once. What was sequenced was PBMCs or T cells enriched from blood (not recorded which). These receptors were taken from a woman under 30 who had recovered from COVID-19. Each CDR3 is given with its conserved first and last residue. The D gene is left open where the match is weak. Part of the rows lack a size; the others show once, few, many or a class for expanded clones.

TRBV5-4	.	.	TRBJ2-3	TGTGCCAGCAGCCTCCCCGGGATCAAAGATACGCAGTATTTT	CASSLPGIKDTQYF
TRBV6-5	.	TRBD1	TRBJ1-2	TGTGCCAGCATTAAGGGACAGACCTATGGCTACACCTTC	CASIKGQTYGYTF
TRBV2	.	TRBD1	TRBJ2-7	TGTGCCAGCAGGGACAGGGCTTACGAGCAGTACTTC	CASRDRAYEQYF
TRBV30	.	.	TRBJ2-7	TGTGCCTGGAGCAGGGACACTCTCTACGAGCAGTACTTC	CAWSRDTLYEQYF
TRBV2	.	.	TRBJ2-1	TGTGCCAGCAGTGCGGACGGGAGCTCCTACAATGAGCAGTTCTTC	CASSADGSSYNEQFF
TRBV28	.	.	TRBJ1-5	TGTGCCAGCAGGGGAAGTACAGGGTCACGGCCCCAGCATTTT	CASRGSTGSRPQHF
TRBV5-1	.	.	TRBJ2-5	TGCGCCAGCAGCCCTTCTTACCAGAGGGAAGAGACCCAGTACTTC	CASSPSYQREETQYF
TRBV28	.	TRBD1	TRBJ2-1	TGTGCCAGCAACCGGGACAGGGAATTCGGGCAGTTCTTC	CASNRDREFGQFF
TRBV9	.	TRBD2	TRBJ2-1	TGTGCCAGCAGCGTAGCGACTAGCGGGCACAATGAGCAGTTCTTC	CASSVATSGHNEQFF
TRBV28	few	.	TRBJ1-1	TGTGCCAGCACCAAGATAACAGGGCCCGATTCCTTT	CASTKITGPDSF
TRBV21-1	.	.	TRBJ2-6	TGTGCCAGCAGCAAAGAGGTATTAAGGCTTGCGGACGTCCTGACTTTC	CASSKEVLRLADVLTF
TRBV11-2	.	TRBD1	TRBJ1-1	TGTGCCAGCAGCCAAAGTGACAGGGGGCTAGAAGCTTTCTTT	CASSQSDRGLEAFF
TRBV6-6	.	.	TRBJ2-6	TGTGCCAGCAGTCCCAGCTCTGGGGCCAACGTCCTGACTTTC	CASSPSSGANVLTF
TRBV27	.	TRBD1	TRBJ1-5	TGTGCCAGCAGTTTAAGGGACAGGGTGCTACTTAGCAATCAGCCCCAGCATTTT	CASSLRDRVLLSNQPQHF
TRBV18	.	TRBD1	TRBJ1-1	TGTGCCAGCTCTCCGGACAGGAGGGCTAACACTGAAGCTTTCTTT	CASSPDRRANTEAFF
TRBV5-5	once	TRBD2	TRBJ2-7	TGTGCCAGCAGCTCCGGGACTAGCGGGGGGGCCTACGAGCAGTACTTC	CASSSGTSGGAYEQYF
TRBV7-9	.	.	TRBJ2-5	TGTGCCAGCAGCTTAGTAGAGTACCAAGAGACCCAGTACTTC	CASSLVEYQETQYF
TRBV10-3	.	.	TRBJ1-2	TGTGCCATCAGTGATGGCAGTGTGGATTCCGGGGGCTACACCTTC	CAISDGSVDSGGYTF